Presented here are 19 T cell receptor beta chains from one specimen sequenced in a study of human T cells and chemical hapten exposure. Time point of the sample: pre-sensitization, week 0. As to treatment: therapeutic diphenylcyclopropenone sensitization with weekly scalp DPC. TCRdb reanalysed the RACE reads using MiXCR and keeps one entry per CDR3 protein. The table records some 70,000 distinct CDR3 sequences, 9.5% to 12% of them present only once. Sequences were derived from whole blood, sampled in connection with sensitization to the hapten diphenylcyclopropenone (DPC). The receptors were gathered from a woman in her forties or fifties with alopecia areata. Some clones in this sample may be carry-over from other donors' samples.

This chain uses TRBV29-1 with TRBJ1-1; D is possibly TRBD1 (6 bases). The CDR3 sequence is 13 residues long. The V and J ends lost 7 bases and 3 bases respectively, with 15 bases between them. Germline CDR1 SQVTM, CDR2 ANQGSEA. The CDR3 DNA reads TGCAGCGCAGATGGACAGACAGACACTGAAGCTTTCTTT. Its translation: CSADGQTDTEAFF. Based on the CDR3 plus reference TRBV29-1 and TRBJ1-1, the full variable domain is SAVISQKPSRDICQRGTSLTIQCQVDSQVTMMFWYRQQPGQSLTLIATANQGSEATYESGFVIDKFPISRPNLTFSTLTVSNMSPEDSSIYLCSADGQTDTEAFFGQGTRLTVV.

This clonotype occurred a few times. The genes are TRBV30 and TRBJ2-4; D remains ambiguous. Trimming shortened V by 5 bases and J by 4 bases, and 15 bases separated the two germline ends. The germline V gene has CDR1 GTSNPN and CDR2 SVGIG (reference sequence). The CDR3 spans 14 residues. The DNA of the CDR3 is TGTGCCTGGCGACACCGAGGCGGAAAAAACATTCAGTACTTC. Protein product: CAWRHRGGKNIQYF.

CDR3 coding DNA: TGTGCCAGCAGCCAAGATCTATCAAGGGTAACTGAAGCTTTCTTT. This codes for CASSQDLSRVTEAFF. The rearrangement links TRBV14 to TRBJ1-1, with D uncertain. Looked up from germline, CDR1 is SGHDN and CDR2 is FVKESK. The CDR3 sequence is 15 residues long. V lost 0 bases and J 5 bases, leaving 13 bases between the germline ends.

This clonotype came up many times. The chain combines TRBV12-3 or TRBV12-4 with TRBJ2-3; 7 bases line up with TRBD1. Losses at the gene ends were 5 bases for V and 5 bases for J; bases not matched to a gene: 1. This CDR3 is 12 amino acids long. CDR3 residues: CASSRDRDTQYF. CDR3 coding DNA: TGTGCCAGCAGTCGGGACAGAGATACGCAGTATTTT.

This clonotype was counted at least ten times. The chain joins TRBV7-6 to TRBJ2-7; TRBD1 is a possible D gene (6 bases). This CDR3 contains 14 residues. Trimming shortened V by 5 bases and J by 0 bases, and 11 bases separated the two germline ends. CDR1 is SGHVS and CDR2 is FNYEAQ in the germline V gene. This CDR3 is CASSPGVSSYEQYF. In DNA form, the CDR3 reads TGTGCCAGCAGCCCAGGGGTTTCCTCCTACGAGCAGTACTTC.

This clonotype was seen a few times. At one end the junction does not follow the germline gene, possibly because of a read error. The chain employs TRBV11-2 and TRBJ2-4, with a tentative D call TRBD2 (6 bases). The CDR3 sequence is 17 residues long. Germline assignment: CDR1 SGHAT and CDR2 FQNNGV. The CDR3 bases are TGTGCCAGCAGCCCCTTGGTTAGCGGACGGGCGAAAAACATTCAGAACTTC. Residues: CASSPLVSGRAKNIQNF.

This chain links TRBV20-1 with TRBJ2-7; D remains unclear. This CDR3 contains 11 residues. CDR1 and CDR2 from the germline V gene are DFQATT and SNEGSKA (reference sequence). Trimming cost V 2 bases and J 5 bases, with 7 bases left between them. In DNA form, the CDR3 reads TGCAGTGCTAGACTACAACACGAGCAGTACTTC. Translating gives CSARLQHEQYF.

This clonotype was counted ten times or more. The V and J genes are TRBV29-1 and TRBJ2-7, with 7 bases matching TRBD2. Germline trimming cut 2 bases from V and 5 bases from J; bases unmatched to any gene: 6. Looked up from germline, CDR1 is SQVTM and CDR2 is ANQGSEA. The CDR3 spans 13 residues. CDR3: CSVERGVANEQYF. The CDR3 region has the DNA TGCAGCGTTGAACGGGGGGTCGCCAACGAGCAGTACTTC.

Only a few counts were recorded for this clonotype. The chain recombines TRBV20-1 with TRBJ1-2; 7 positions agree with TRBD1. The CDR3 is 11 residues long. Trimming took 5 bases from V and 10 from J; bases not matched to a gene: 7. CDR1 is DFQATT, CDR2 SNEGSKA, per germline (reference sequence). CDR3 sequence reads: CSAPRTGPYTF. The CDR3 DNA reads TGCAGTGCTCCTCGGACAGGCCCCTACACCTTC.

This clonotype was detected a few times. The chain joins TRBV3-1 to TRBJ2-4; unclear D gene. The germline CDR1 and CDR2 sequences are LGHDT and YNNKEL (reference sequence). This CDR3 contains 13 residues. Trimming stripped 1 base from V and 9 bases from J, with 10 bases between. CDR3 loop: CASSQGRLPIQYF. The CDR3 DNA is TGTGCCAGCAGCCAAGGGAGACTTCCCATTCAGTACTTC.

The DNA of the CDR3 is TGTGCCATCAGCTATGACAGGGCTAATTCACCCCTCCACTTT. This sequence encodes CAISYDRANSPLHF. This chain links TRBV10-3 with TRBJ1-6; 7 bases are a match to TRBD1. There are 14 residues in the CDR3. V dropped 6 bases and J dropped 6; count of bases not matched to a gene: 5. Germline CDR1 ENHRY, CDR2 SYGVKD.

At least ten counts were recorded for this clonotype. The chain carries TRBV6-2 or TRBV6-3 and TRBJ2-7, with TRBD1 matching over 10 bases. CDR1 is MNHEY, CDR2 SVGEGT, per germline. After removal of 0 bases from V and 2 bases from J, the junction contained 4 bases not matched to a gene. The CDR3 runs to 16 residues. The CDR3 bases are TGTGCCAGCAGTTACTCACTCGGACAGGGGGCCTACGAGCAGTACTTC. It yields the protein CASSYSLGQGAYEQYF.

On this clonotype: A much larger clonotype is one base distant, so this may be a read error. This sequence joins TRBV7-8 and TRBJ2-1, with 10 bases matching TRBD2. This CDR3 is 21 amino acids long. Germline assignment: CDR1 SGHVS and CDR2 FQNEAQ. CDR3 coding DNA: TGTGCCAGCAGCTTACCCCGGACTAGCGGTGGGGGCTTAAGCTCCTACAATAAGCAGTTCTTC. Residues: CASSLPRTSGGGLSSYNKQFF.

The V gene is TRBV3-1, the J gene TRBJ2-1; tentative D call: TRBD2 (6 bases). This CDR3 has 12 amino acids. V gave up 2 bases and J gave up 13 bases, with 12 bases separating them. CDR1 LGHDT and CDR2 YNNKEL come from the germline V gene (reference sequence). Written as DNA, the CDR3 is TGTGCCAGCAGCCAACACCGGGAGAGACAGTTCTTC. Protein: CASSQHRERQFF.

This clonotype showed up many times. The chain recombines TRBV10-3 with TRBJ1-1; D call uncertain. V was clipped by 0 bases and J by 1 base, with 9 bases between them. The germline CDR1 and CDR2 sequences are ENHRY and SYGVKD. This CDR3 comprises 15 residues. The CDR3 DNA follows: TGTGCCATCAGTGAGTCTTTGAACTCGAACACTGAAGCTTTCTTT. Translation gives CAISESLNSNTEAFF.

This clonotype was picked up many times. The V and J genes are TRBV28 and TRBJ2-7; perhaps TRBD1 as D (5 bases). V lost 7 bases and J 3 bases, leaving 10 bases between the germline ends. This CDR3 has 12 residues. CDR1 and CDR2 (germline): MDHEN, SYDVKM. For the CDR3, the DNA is TGTGCCAGCAAGGGCAGGGTCTACGAGCAGTACTTC. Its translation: CASKGRVYEQYF.

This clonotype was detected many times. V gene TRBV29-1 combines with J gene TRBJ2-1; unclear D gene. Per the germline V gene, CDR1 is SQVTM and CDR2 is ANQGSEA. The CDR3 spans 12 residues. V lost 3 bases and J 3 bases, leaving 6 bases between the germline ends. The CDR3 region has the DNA TGCAGCGTTGAGTTTCGCTACAATGAGCAGTTCTTC. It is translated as CSVEFRYNEQFF.

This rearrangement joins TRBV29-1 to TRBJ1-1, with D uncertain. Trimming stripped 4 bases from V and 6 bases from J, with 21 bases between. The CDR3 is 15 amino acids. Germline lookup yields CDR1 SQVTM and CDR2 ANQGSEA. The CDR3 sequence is CSVVDSLILRAEAFF. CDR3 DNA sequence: TGCAGCGTTGTGGACTCACTTATTCTGCGGGCTGAAGCTTTCTTT.

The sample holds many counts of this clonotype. The CDR3 coding sequence is TGCGCCAGCAGTGAGTCCAAGGGGGGCTACGAGCAGTACTTC. This encodes CASSESKGGYEQYF. The chain links TRBV10-1 to TRBJ2-7, with D perhaps assigned TRBD1 or TRBD2 (6 bases each). Trimming left V 0 bases short and J 3 bases short, with 9 bases between. This CDR3 is built from 14 residues. In germline, CDR1 is WNHNN, CDR2 SYGVQD (reference sequence).